Each of the 31 T cell receptor beta chains below was sequenced from the same sample in a study of OX40 agonist ivuxolimab in advanced cancers. Library method: the immunoSEQ multiplex PCR assay. Held by TCRdb, this immuneACCESS table contains in-frame sequences only and omits some clones. Under half of the omission traces to an unresolved V gene where checked; the cause of the rest is unknown. This sample comprises around 60,000 clones, about 88% of them detected only once. The ten largest clonotypes hold under 0.75% of the sample. The specimen was CD4+ or CD8+ T cells sorted from blood, collected in a trial of the OX40 agonist ivuxolimab. Receptor source: an adult with an advanced solid tumor such as melanoma, head and neck, liver or kidney cancer.

The V and J genes are TRBV10-3 and TRBJ1-5; D not resolved. The CDR3 totals 14 residues. Looked up from germline, CDR1 is ENHRY and CDR2 is SYGVKD. Trimming shortened V by 4 bases and J by 5 bases, and 12 bases separated the two germline ends. The CDR3 loop is CAISVERADQPQHF. For the CDR3, the DNA is TGTGCCATCAGTGTGGAACGAGCCGATCAGCCCCAGCATTTT.

This clone was counted once. The V call is TRBV27, the J call TRBJ2-1; 9 positions match TRBD1. V gave up 5 bases and J gave up 4 bases; unmatched junction bases: 12. The germline V gene encodes CDR1 MNHEY and CDR2 SMNVEV (reference sequence). This CDR3 region has 17 residues. CDR3 coding DNA: TGTGCCAGCAGTCTCCTGCTCGGACAGGGGACATACAATGAGCAGTTCTTC. It yields the protein CASSLLLGQGTYNEQFF.

This clone was seen a single time. The V and J genes are TRBV2 and TRBJ1-2; D is uncertain. The V gene's germline CDR1 is SNHLY and CDR2 FYNNEI. CDR3 length: 14 amino acids. The germline V and J ends were trimmed by 3 bases and 4 bases, with 12 bases remaining between them. CDR3 coding DNA: TGTGCCAGCAGTGACCAAACAGAATCCTATGGCTACACCTTC. Protein product: CASSDQTESYGYTF.

This chain links TRBV5-1 with TRBJ2-3; the match to TRBD2 covers 10 bases. V shed 2 bases and J 0 bases; nucleotides not matched to a gene: 3. The CDR3 covers 16 residues. Germline V gene lookup returns CDR1 SGHRS and CDR2 YFSETQ. Written as DNA, the CDR3 is TGCGCCAGCAGCTTAAAGACTAGCGGGAGCACAGATACGCAGTATTTT. Residues: CASSLKTSGSTDTQYF.

The gene calls are TRBV21-1 and TRBJ2-6. TRBV21-1 is deemed a pseudogene. The CDR3 is 15 residues long. The CDR3 reads CASSKTWDGANVLTF. Written as DNA, the CDR3 is TGTGCCAGCAGCAAAACATGGGATGGGGCCAACGTCCTGACTTTC.

This clone was counted a few times. The identical CDR3 is also encoded by other nucleotide sequences in the sample. The chain links TRBV5-4 to TRBJ2-5; D unclear. Per germline, CDR1 SGHNT and CDR2 YYREEE (reference sequence). Deletions cut 0 bases from V and 2 bases from J, with 8 bases between. The CDR3 spans 14 residues. The CDR3 DNA follows: TGTGCCAGCAGCTTGGCGGGCAGTCAAGAGACCCAGTACTTC. As protein: CASSLAGSQETQYF. Supplemented by reference TRBV5-4 and TRBJ2-5, the full variable domain reads ETGVTQSPTHLIKTRGQQVTLRCSSQSGHNTVSWYQQALGQGPQFIFQYYREEENGRGNFPPRFSGLQFPNYSSELNVNALELDDSALYLCASSLAGSQETQYFGPGTRLLVL.

This chain uses TRBV4-1 with TRBJ2-2; D unclear. The CDR3 sequence is 17 residues long. The germline V gene has CDR1 MGHRA and CDR2 YSYEKL. Trimming pared 1 base from V and 4 bases from J, leaving 16 bases between. The CDR3 loop is CASSQVYGLGFTGELFF. The DNA of the CDR3 is TGCGCCAGCAGCCAAGTATATGGGCTTGGTTTCACCGGGGAGCTGTTTTTT.

CDR3 DNA: TGCGCCATCTGGGTGGCGGGCTCGCCCGATACGCAGTATTTT. This sequence encodes CAIWVAGSPDTQYF. The chain employs TRBV5-1 and TRBJ2-3, with D tentatively TRBD2 (5 bases). The V gene lost 9 bases and the J gene lost 6 bases, with 20 bases spanning the gap. Germline V gene sequence: CDR1 SGHRS, CDR2 YFSETQ. There are 14 residues in the CDR3.

The chain links TRBV28 to TRBJ2-3; 8 bases match TRBD1. Germline CDR1 and CDR2: MDHEN and SYDVKM. The CDR3 is made up of 14 amino acids. With V trimmed by 10 bases and J by 1 base, 7 bases remained unmatched. CDR3 DNA sequence: TGTGCCACCAAAAAACAGGGGGGCACAGATACGCAGTATTTT. It is translated as CATKKQGGTDTQYF.

This sequence joins TRBV30 and TRBJ1-2, with 10 bases aligning to TRBD1. Germline CDR1 is GTSNPN and CDR2 is SVGIG (reference sequence). The CDR3 is 15 amino acids. The trim removed 0 bases at V and 4 bases at J, leaving 5 bases unmatched. CDR3 sequence: CAWSVQGTGAYGYTF. CDR3 DNA: TGTGCCTGGAGTGTACAAGGGACAGGGGCCTATGGCTACACCTTC.

V and J are TRBV6-1 and TRBJ1-1, with D possibly being TRBD1 (6 bases). Germline V gives CDR1 MNHNS, CDR2 SASEGT. The CDR3 length is 13 residues. V shed 6 bases and J shed 7 bases, with 15 bases lying between them. CDR3 residues: CASRRLGGIEAFF. DNA for the CDR3: TGTGCCAGCAGGCGCCTCGGGGGCATTGAAGCTTTCTTT.

This clone was seen just once. This chain links TRBV6-1 with TRBJ2-3; possible D gene TRBD2, 5 bases. Germline assignment: CDR1 MNHNS and CDR2 SASEGT. V lost 8 bases and J lost 5, with 17 bases in between. This CDR3 is built from 14 residues. The CDR3 protein is CASELVLAVDTQYF. The CDR3 DNA sequence: TGTGCCAGCGAACTAGTTTTGGCCGTAGATACGCAGTATTTT.

The rearrangement uses TRBV5-6 and TRBJ2-1; 8 bases are shared with TRBD1. Looked up from germline, CDR1 is SGHDT and CDR2 is YYEEEE. V was clipped by 1 base and J by 5 bases; unmatched bases: 8. CDR3 length: 16 amino acids. Here the CDR3 DNA reads TGTGCCAGCAGCTTGCCCCCCGGGACAGGTAACAATGAGCAGTTCTTC. Translated: CASSLPPGTGNNEQFF.

The CDR3 reads CASNLRDSGGAFF. Written as DNA, the CDR3 is TGTGCCAGCAACTTGCGGGACAGTGGGGGAGCTTTCTTT. The J gene is TRBJ1-1, the V gene TRBV28; TRBD1 agrees at 7 bases. The CDR3 spans 13 residues. Per the germline V gene, CDR1 is MDHEN and CDR2 is SYDVKM. With 7 bases clipped from V and 10 bases from J, the junction kept 12 bases outside the gene matches.

This clone has only a few counts. The chain employs TRBV7-6 and TRBJ2-7; unclear D gene. Deletions cut 1 base from V and 5 bases from J, with 9 bases between. The CDR3 loop spans 13 amino acids. The germline V gene has CDR1 SGHVS and CDR2 FNYEAQ. Here the CDR3 DNA reads TGTGCCAGCAGCTTAGTGGACCGGGACGAGCAGTACTTC. This sequence encodes CASSLVDRDEQYF.

V gene TRBV2 combines with J gene TRBJ2-1; 8 bases map to TRBD1. This CDR3 is 12 amino acids long. Per the germline V gene, CDR1 is SNHLY and CDR2 is FYNNEI. The trim removed 9 bases at V and 7 bases at J, leaving 5 bases unmatched. The CDR3 DNA is TGTGCCAGTCGGACAGGGTCGAATGAGCAGTTCTTC. Amino acids: CASRTGSNEQFF.

The chain combines TRBV28 with TRBJ1-3; D might be TRBD1 (6 bases). The CDR3 runs 12 residues. The germline gives CDR1 MDHEN, CDR2 SYDVKM. V was shortened by 4 bases and J by 10 bases, with 11 bases between the two germline ends. CDR3 sequence reads: CASSSQGGTIYF. Written as DNA, the CDR3 is TGTGCCAGCAGTTCACAGGGCGGGACCATATATTTT.

This chain joins TRBV9 and TRBJ1-3, with unresolved D. Trimming shortened V by 0 bases and J by 1 base, and 5 bases separated the two germline ends. Germline CDR1 reads SGDLS; CDR2 reads YYNGEE. This CDR3 comprises 14 residues. CDR3 in DNA: TGTGCCAGCAGCGTAGGCCAATCTGGAAACACCATATATTTT. This gives the protein CASSVGQSGNTIYF.

This chain joins TRBV30 and TRBJ2-6; D unclear. Germline V gene sequence: CDR1 GTSNPN, CDR2 SVGIG (reference sequence). The CDR3 is 12 residues long. The germline V and J ends were trimmed by 5 bases and 3 bases, with 5 bases remaining between them. The CDR3 loop is CAWESGANVLTF. The DNA of the CDR3 is TGTGCCTGGGAGAGTGGGGCCAACGTCCTGACTTTC. The variable domain in full, with the rest retrieved from reference TRBV30 and TRBJ2-6, is SQTIHQWPATLVQPVGSPLSLECTVEGTSNPNLYWYRQAAGRGLQLLFYSVGIGQISSEVPQNLSASRPQDRQFILSSKKLLLSDSGFYLCAWESGANVLTFGAGSRLTVL.

This clone was seen only once. The gene calls are TRBV10-3 and TRBJ2-6; D gene ambiguous. The CDR3 spans 19 residues. CDR1 ENHRY and CDR2 SYGVKD come from the germline V gene. V lost 2 bases to trimming and J lost 0 bases, with 17 bases between them. CDR3 residues: CAISEPNKDGYSGANVLTF. The DNA for the CDR3 is TGTGCCATCAGTGAGCCTAACAAGGACGGCTACTCTGGGGCCAACGTCCTGACTTTC.

This sequence joins TRBV5-1 and TRBJ2-2; D remains ambiguous. Trimming shortened V by 4 bases and J by 5 bases, and 15 bases separated the two germline ends. Per germline, CDR1 SGHRS and CDR2 YFSETQ. This CDR3 comprises 15 residues. The chain's CDR3 is CASSKRLAETGELFF. As DNA, the CDR3 is TGCGCCAGCAGCAAAAGACTGGCCGAAACCGGGGAGCTGTTTTTT.

The V gene is TRBV19, the J gene TRBJ2-5; TRBD2 might be the D (5 bases). The CDR3 consists of 13 residues. V gave up 10 bases and J gave up 3 bases, with 15 bases separating them. Germline V gene lookup returns CDR1 LNHDA and CDR2 SQIVND (reference sequence). CDR3 protein: CATTSPGKETQYF. The CDR3 DNA follows: TGTGCCACTACCTCCCCCGGGAAAGAGACCCAGTACTTC.

This clone was seen only once. The rearrangement joins TRBV5-4 to TRBJ2-3, with 9 bases fitting TRBD2. Germline trimming cut 2 bases from V and 4 bases from J; bases unmatched to any gene: 5. CDR1 and CDR2 (germline): SGHNT, YYREEE (reference sequence). The CDR3 loop spans 15 amino acids. CDR3 coding DNA: TGTGCCAGCAGCTTACCGGGACTAGCATCAGATACGCAGTATTTT. Translated: CASSLPGLASDTQYF. The full variable domain, its missing parts supplied by reference TRBV5-4 and TRBJ2-3, is ETGVTQSPTHLIKTRGQQVTLRCSSQSGHNTVSWYQQALGQGPQFIFQYYREEENGRGNFPPRFSGLQFPNYSSELNVNALELDDSALYLCASSLPGLASDTQYFGPGTRLTVL.

This clone came up once. The rearrangement links TRBV9 to TRBJ1-1; TRBD1 might be the D (6 bases). Germline CDR1 reads SGDLS; CDR2 reads YYNGEE. The germline V and J ends were trimmed by 4 bases and 1 base, with 8 bases remaining between them. This CDR3 contains 13 residues. CDR3 protein: CASSKGGNTEAFF. CDR3 nucleotides: TGTGCCAGCAGCAAGGGGGGGAACACTGAAGCTTTCTTT. The entire variable domain, with the rest obtained from reference TRBV9 and TRBJ1-1, is as follows: DSGVTQTPKHLITATGQRVTLRCSPRSGDLSVYWYQQSLDQGLQFLIQYYNGEERAKGNILERFSAQQFPDLHSELNLSSLELGDSALYFCASSKGGNTEAFFGQGTRLTVV.

The rearrangement uses TRBV5-6 and TRBJ2-6; no definite D call. This CDR3 contains 18 residues. Trimming shortened V by 0 bases and J by 0 bases, and 13 bases separated the two germline ends. Per germline, CDR1 SGHDT and CDR2 YYEEEE. In DNA, the CDR3 is TGTGCCAGCAGCTTGGTCGGCAGTCGTATCTCTGGGGCCAACGTCCTGACTTTC. Translation: CASSLVGSRISGANVLTF.

The CDR3, as DNA: TGCGCCAGCAGCCCCCAGCTCTCATCTCGGGACGAGCAGTACTTC. This gives the protein CASSPQLSSRDEQYF. J is TRBJ2-7 and V is TRBV10-1; D uncertain. CDR1 is WNHNN, CDR2 SYGVQD, per germline (reference sequence). The CDR3 runs 15 residues. Trimming shortened V by 6 bases and J by 5 bases, and 20 bases separated the two germline ends.

This clone came up once. The V and J genes are TRBV5-4 and TRBJ1-3; D is undetermined. The CDR3 totals 15 residues. Trimming removed 4 bases at V and 0 bases at J, with 11 bases between. The germline V gene encodes CDR1 SGHNT and CDR2 YYREEE (reference sequence). CDR3 amino acids: CASSTNPSSGNTIYF. CDR3 coding DNA: TGTGCCAGCAGCACCAACCCGAGCTCTGGAAACACCATATATTTT.

J is TRBJ2-7 and V is TRBV5-4; D could derive from TRBD1 or TRBD2 (5 bases each). This CDR3 region has 14 residues. Per germline, CDR1 SGHNT and CDR2 YYREEE (reference sequence). V was clipped by 4 bases and J by 3 bases, with 14 bases between them. CDR3 coding DNA: TGTGCCAGCAGCCCGGACCCTGGGGGCTACGAGCAGTACTTC. Protein: CASSPDPGGYEQYF.

The chain combines TRBV5-4 with TRBJ2-5, with TRBD2 identical over 12 bases. The CDR3 has 15 amino acids. CDR1 and CDR2 (germline): SGHNT, YYREEE (reference sequence). The junction had 4 bases not matched to a gene; V was cut back by 2 bases and J by 5 bases. The CDR3 DNA reads as TGTGCCAGCAGCTTTATGACTAGCGGGAGTGAGACCCAGTACTTC. Protein: CASSFMTSGSETQYF.

This chain links TRBV28 with TRBJ1-2; 9 bases are shared with TRBD1. Trimming took 6 bases from V and 4 from J; bases not matched to a gene: 6. Germline V gives CDR1 MDHEN, CDR2 SYDVKM. CDR3 length equals 14 residues. DNA for the CDR3: TGTGCCAGCAGCACACAGGGGGCCTTCTATGGCTACACCTTC. Translating gives CASSTQGAFYGYTF.

The chain is built from TRBV28 and TRBJ2-7, with TRBD1 identical over 7 bases. Germline CDR1 MDHEN, CDR2 SYDVKM. V gave up 6 bases and J gave up 7 bases; unmatched junction bases: 12. This CDR3 spans 14 amino acids. CDR3 DNA: TGTGCCAGCAGCATTGATGTATCCAGGGGGGAGCAGTACTTC. Protein product: CASSIDVSRGEQYF.